The 13 T cell receptor beta chains in this list originate from one sample, sequenced in a study of T cell responses to AZD1222 COVID-19 vaccine (TCRdb year 2021). To prepare the library, the immunoSEQ multiplex PCR assay was applied. Imported from immuneACCESS, the table was reduced by TCRdb to in-frame sequences with V and J called. These copies leave out some clones; in studies compared against another copy, an unresolved V gene accounts for under half, and the cause of the remainder is not known. The sample table records under 200,000 clones; 87% of these occur just once. 2.7% of the sample goes to the ten largest clones. Interpreted using the paper, the time point label stands for: baseline before first vaccination. The label giving this sample's treatment or condition can be read as: meningococcal conjugate vaccine given as trial control. Sequencing used peripheral blood, obtained on day 0 of MenACWY control vaccination. These receptors originate from an adult in good health.

This chain joins TRBV27 and TRBJ2-5, with D perhaps matching TRBD2 (6 bases). V shed 2 bases and J shed 6 bases, with 10 bases lying between them. The CDR3 is made up of 13 amino acids. Germline values: CDR1 MNHEY, CDR2 SMNVEV (reference sequence). The DNA for the CDR3 is TGTGCCAGCAGTTTACAGGCGGGAAAGACCCAGTACTTC. It encodes CASSLQAGKTQYF.

Remarks on this clone: No conserved phenylalanine or tryptophan is present at the end of the CDR3, so a read error is the likely explanation. The rearrangement uses TRBV7-3 and TRBJ1-6, with a possible D match to TRBD1 (5 bases). Per the germline V gene, CDR1 is SGHTA and CDR2 is FQGTGA. This CDR3 has 15 amino acids. V dropped 2 bases and J dropped 8 bases, with 13 bases sitting between them. In DNA, the CDR3 is TGTGCCAGCAGCTTAGGGGCGGGGAAAGATTCACCCCTCCACCTT. It codes for CASSLGAGKDSPLHL.

This chain links TRBV3-1 (or the pseudogene TRBV3-2) with TRBJ1-2; TRBD1 is a possible D gene (6 bases). Per the germline V gene, CDR1 is LGHDT and CDR2 is YNNKEL (reference sequence). Trimming took off 2 bases at V and 6 bases at J, with 13 bases between the two ends. The CDR3 has 14 residues. CDR3 protein: CASSQTQKGDGYTF. CDR3 DNA sequence: TGTGCCAGCAGCCAAACTCAAAAGGGGGATGGCTACACCTTC.

The chain has TRBV4-3 and TRBJ1-2; 10 bases match TRBD1. Trimming at V came to 0 bases and at J to 4 bases, leaving 5 bases not matched to a gene. Germline V gives CDR1 LGHNA, CDR2 YSLEER. The CDR3 is 16 amino acids. The CDR3, as DNA: TGCGCCAGCAGCCAAGAAAGGACAGGGGGAGTCTATGGCTACACCTTC. Encoded protein: CASSQERTGGVYGYTF.

This clone was counted between two and nine times. The chain has TRBV4-1 and TRBJ2-1; D gene ambiguous. Deletions cut 1 base from V and 9 bases from J, with 7 bases between. CDR3 size: 12 residues. The V gene's germline CDR1 is MGHRA and CDR2 YSYEKL. As DNA, the CDR3 is TGCGCCAGCAGCCAAGTCCTTGGTGAGCAGTTCTTC. This encodes CASSQVLGEQFF.

This clone appeared once. This rearrangement joins TRBV5-1 to TRBJ2-7, with 12 bases identical to TRBD2. J was trimmed by 1 base and V by 4 bases; bases with no gene match: 6. Germline values: CDR1 SGHRS, CDR2 YFSETQ. This CDR3 has 16 residues. The CDR3, as DNA: TGCGCCAGCAGCATCACAACTAGCGGGGGGTCCTACGAGCAGTACTTC. Translated, it gives CASSITTSGGSYEQYF. The full variable domain, in which reference TRBV5-1 and TRBJ2-7 provide the parts outside the CDR3, is KAGVTQTPRYLIKTRGQQVTLSCSPISGHRSVSWYQQTPGQGLQFLFEYFSETQRNKGNFPGRFSGRQFSNSRSEMNVSTLELGDSALYLCASSITTSGGSYEQYFGPGTRLTVT.

The chain employs TRBV10-2 and TRBJ2-2, with 7 positions matching TRBD1. In germline, CDR1 is WSHSY, CDR2 SAAADI. The CDR3 has 16 residues. After removal of 2 bases from V and 5 bases from J, the junction contained 8 bases not matched to a gene. For the CDR3, the DNA is TGCGCCAGCAGTGAGGCAGGGGGTTTTCGGACCGGGGAGCTGTTTTTT. It is translated as CASSEAGGFRTGELFF.

The chain combines TRBV6-5 with TRBJ2-2, with TRBD2 identical over 9 bases. CDR3 length: 15 residues. J lost 3 bases, V lost 5 bases, and 4 bases had no gene match. Per the germline V gene, CDR1 is MNHEY and CDR2 is SVGAGI. CDR3: CASSRLADHTGELFF. CDR3 bases: TGTGCCAGCAGTAGACTAGCGGACCACACCGGGGAGCTGTTTTTT.

This chain connects TRBV30 to TRBJ2-7; weak D call: TRBD2 (6 bases). Trimming cost V 5 bases and J 0 bases, with 8 bases left between them. From germline, CDR1 is GTSNPN and CDR2 SVGIG (reference sequence). This CDR3 is built from 12 residues. CDR3 in amino acids: CAWGRDSYEQYF. CDR3 DNA: TGTGCCTGGGGGCGGGACTCCTACGAGCAGTACTTC.

The genes are TRBV28 and TRBJ1-5; D may be TRBD1 (6 bases). Trimming cost V 6 bases and J 4 bases, with 16 bases left between them. The germline V gene has CDR1 MDHEN and CDR2 SYDVKM. The CDR3 runs to 15 residues. Written as DNA, the CDR3 is TGTGCCAGCAGACGCGACAGGCAAATAAATCAGCCCCAGCATTTT. Translating it yields CASRRDRQINQPQHF.

The V gene is TRBV20-1, the J gene TRBJ2-3; no clear D. The V end was cut by 3 bases, the J end by 6 bases, with 4 bases between. In germline, CDR1 is DFQATT, CDR2 SNEGSKA (reference sequence). This CDR3 comprises 10 residues. CDR3 coding DNA: TGCAGTGCTAGTAGCGATACGCAGTATTTT. The encoded protein is CSASSDTQYF.

This chain connects TRBV10-3 to TRBJ1-5; tentative D call: TRBD1 (5 bases). The germline V gene has CDR1 ENHRY and CDR2 SYGVKD. This CDR3 is 12 amino acids long. V was clipped by 4 bases and J by 4 bases, with 5 bases between them. CDR3 in DNA: TGTGCCATCAGTGCAGGGAATCAGCCCCAGCATTTT. Encoded protein: CAISAGNQPQHF.

The chain couples TRBV28 to TRBJ1-5; tentative D call: TRBD1 (6 bases). V lost 3 bases and J lost 7, with 16 bases in between. The CDR3 runs 15 residues. Germline V gene lookup returns CDR1 MDHEN and CDR2 SYDVKM. The CDR3 protein is CASSLVTGGRQPQHF. CDR3 DNA sequence: TGTGCCAGCAGTTTGGTGACGGGGGGGCGGCAGCCCCAGCATTTT.